This T cell receptor beta chain was sequenced for a study of shared clonotypes between healthy human individuals (TCRdb year 2020). Broadly, across the study: The cohort comprised a couple of women and a few men aged 18 to 49 years. For each donor, three plates each were used for CD4 naive and CD4 memory, two plates were used for CD8 naive, and one plate was used for CD8 memory. To estimate repertoire size and how much clonotype sharing occurs between individuals, the study deeply sequenced the blood TCR repertoires of five healthy adults. Different laboratories and diverse techniques were used to prepare libraries and sequence TCR repertoires, to increase sequencing depth and limit assay-specific biases. Per donor, leukapheresis produced somewhere between about 0.85 and 10 billion PBMCs.

Notes on this clone: The specificity of this receptor is unknown. Within one base of it there is no much larger clone, and no base qualities were kept.

Broader findings and caveats from the paper: Pairwise subsampling led to the expectation that sequencing depth would affect the degree of clonotype sharing among donors. Naive subsets generally had larger estimated clonotype richness than memory subsets did. About 5% of naive CD4, 3.5% of naive CD8, approximately 2% of memory CD4, and 0.4% of memory CD8 clonotypes were shared across several donors. Sampling was restricted to blood, and TCR repertoires in tissue are likely to differ from TCR repertoires in blood. The small number of donors limited the genetic and exposure-history diversity represented. Compared with non-shared clonotypes, the clonotypes found in all four sorted-subset donors had higher generation probabilities. Rarefaction of sorted-subset datasets indicated incomplete sequencing despite the large sequencing depth.

From a lookup of the germline V gene, CDR1 and CDR2 are ENHRY and SYGVKD. From the cysteine through the phenylalanine, the CDR3 covers 11 amino acids. Only the CDR3 DNA is retained, 33 bases long and in frame from the first base. The V and J ends are trimmed by 3 bases and 6 bases, leaving 4 bases between them. The donors were healthy, HIV-negative adults with no recently reported acute infections or vaccinations. Every donor was a Caucasian adult living in Nashville, Tennessee, USA. CD8 memory samples were composed of magnetically selected CD45RO+ cells combined with CCR7-negative CD45RA+ effector memory (TemRA) cells. Blood was obtained by leukapheresis, after which PBMCs were separated by Ficoll-Histopaque density gradient centrifugation and cryopreserved in liquid nitrogen vapor phase. Analytical flow cytometry was used to check the purity and quantity of each magnetically sorted T cell population. Each sorted fraction had its genomic DNA isolated and then quantified by UV absorbance on a Nanodrop 2000c.

Using the deep immunoSEQ assay, multiplex PCR amplified TCR CDR3 regions from genomic DNA. Genomic DNA extracted from each cell subset was distributed evenly over all wells of several immunoSEQ 96-well plates, and each plate served as one replicate. For sorted subsets, each replicate PCR was loaded with roughly 0.2 ug genomic DNA, equivalent to 25,000 to 35,000 T cell genomes. Purified libraries were quantified with a Qubit 3.0 fluorometer, sized on a Bioanalyzer 2100, and re-quantified with the KAPA Library Quantification kit. A separate single-read 150-cycle Illumina NextSeq 550 flow cell was used to sequence each immunoSEQ 96-well plate. Turning to the authors' computational methods: Because only junctional sequences without quality scores were contained in the immunoSEQ output, filtering matching that applied to full-length reads could not be performed. Sequences were annotated with PyIR, a Python wrapper for IgBLAST v1.9, using IMGT germline references to assign V/J genes and CDR3. Reads were removed for weak V/J assignments (E-value above 1e-6), missing CDR3, stop codons, out-of-frame junctions, or ambiguous translated residues. A V3J clonotype was defined by an identical inferred V gene, J gene, and CDR3 amino acid sequence. The percentage overlap between two repertoires was calculated by dividing the number of shared unique clonotypes by the size of the smaller repertoire. Richness of each repertoire was evaluated using RTK rarefaction, the Chao1 estimator, and Recon v2.1 estimates of unobserved clonotypes. For all TCRbeta clonotypes obtained by the gDNA method from four donors, generation probabilities were computed with OLGA. TCRdb took over this immuneACCESS table, retaining in-frame rearrangements with V and J assigned. Such tables are incomplete; in checked studies, under half of the missing clones stem from an unresolved V gene, and the remainder is unexplained. That table is the source of V, J and clone size, and D and trimming were worked out from the DNA. In all, the sample holds about 100,000 clones, and 68% of those were seen once. The ten biggest clones cover approximately 24% of the sample.

Sequencing was carried out using memory CD8+ T cells sorted from blood. According to the study, the label for this sample's cell subset or site signals: CD45RO+ cells pooled with CCR7-negative TemRA cells. The TCR comes from a young woman in good health. The sequence joins TRBV10-3 to TRBJ2-3, with the D gene not confidently named. The CDR3 protein: CAISEGDTQYF. The nucleotide sequence reads TGTGCCATCAGTGAAGGGGATACGCAGTATTTT.